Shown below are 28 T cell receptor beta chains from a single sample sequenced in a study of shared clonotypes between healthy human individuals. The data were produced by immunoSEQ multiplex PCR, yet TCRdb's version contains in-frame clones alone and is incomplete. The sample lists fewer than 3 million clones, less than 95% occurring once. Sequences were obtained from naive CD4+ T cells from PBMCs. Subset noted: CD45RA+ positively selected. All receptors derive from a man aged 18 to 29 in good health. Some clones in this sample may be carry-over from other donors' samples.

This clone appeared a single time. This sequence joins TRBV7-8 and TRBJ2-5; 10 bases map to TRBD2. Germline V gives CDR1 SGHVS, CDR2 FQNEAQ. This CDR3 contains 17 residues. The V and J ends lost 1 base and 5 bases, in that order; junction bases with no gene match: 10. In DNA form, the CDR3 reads TGTGCCAGCAGCTTAGATCTTAGCGGGAGGTACCGGGAGACCCAGTACTTC. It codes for CASSLDLSGRYRETQYF.

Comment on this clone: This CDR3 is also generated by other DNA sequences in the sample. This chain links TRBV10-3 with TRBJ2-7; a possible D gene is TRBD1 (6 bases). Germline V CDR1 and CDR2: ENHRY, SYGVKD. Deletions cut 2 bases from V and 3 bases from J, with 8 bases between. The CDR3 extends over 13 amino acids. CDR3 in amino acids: CAISEVGGYEQYF. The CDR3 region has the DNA TGTGCCATCAGTGAGGTAGGGGGCTACGAGCAGTACTTC.

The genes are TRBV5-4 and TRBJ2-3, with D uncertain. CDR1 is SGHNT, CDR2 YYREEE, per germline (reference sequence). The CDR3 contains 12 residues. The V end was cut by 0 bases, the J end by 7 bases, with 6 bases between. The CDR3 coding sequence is TGTGCCAGCAGCTTGGCCTTGCATACGCAGTATTTT. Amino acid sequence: CASSLALHTQYF.

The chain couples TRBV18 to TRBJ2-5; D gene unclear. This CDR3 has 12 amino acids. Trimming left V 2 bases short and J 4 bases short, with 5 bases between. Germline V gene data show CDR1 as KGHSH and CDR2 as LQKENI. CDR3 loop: CASSPMIETQYF. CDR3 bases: TGTGCCAGCTCACCAATGATAGAGACCCAGTACTTC.

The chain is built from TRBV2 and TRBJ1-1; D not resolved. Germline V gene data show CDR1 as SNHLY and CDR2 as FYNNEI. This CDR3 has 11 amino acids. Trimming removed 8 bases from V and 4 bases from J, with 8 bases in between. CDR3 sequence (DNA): TGTGCCAGCCAAAGTCTCACTGAAGCTTTCTTT. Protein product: CASQSLTEAFF.

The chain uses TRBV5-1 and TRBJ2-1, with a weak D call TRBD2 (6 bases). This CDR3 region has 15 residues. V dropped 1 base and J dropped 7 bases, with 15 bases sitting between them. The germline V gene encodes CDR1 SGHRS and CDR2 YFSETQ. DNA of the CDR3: TGCGCCAGCAGCTTGTTTTCGGGAGTCGGAAATGAGCAGTTCTTC. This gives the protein CASSLFSGVGNEQFF.

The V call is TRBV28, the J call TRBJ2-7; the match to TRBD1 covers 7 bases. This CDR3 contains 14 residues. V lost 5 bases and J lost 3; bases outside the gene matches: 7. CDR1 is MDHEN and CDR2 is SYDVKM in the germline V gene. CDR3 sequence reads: CASSPRQGGYEQYF. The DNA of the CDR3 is TGTGCCAGCAGTCCCCGACAGGGTGGCTACGAGCAGTACTTC.

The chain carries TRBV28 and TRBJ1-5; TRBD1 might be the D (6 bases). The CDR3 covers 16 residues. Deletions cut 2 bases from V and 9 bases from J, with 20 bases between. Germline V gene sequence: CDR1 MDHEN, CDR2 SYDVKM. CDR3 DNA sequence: TGTGCCAGCAGTTTAGGCTCTGGGGGGGACAATTGGCCCCAGCATTTT. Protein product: CASSLGSGGDNWPQHF.

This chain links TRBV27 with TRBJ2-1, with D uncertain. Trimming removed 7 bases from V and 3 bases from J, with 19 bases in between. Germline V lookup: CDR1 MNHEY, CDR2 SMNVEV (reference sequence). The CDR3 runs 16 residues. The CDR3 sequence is CASNTYKDFLYNEQFF. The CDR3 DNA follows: TGTGCCAGCAACACTTACAAAGACTTTCTCTACAATGAGCAGTTCTTC.

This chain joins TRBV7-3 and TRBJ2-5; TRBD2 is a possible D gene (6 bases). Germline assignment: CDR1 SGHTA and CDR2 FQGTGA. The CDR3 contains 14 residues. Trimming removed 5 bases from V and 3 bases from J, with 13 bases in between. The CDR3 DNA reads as TGTGCCAGCAGCCCTCGGGGGAGCGAAGAGACCCAGTACTTC. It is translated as CASSPRGSEETQYF.

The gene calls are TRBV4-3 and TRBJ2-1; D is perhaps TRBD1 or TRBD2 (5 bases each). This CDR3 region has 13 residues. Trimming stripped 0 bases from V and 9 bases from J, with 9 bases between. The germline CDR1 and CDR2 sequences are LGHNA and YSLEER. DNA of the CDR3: TGCGCCAGCAGCCAAGACACGGGGCGTGAGCAGTTCTTC. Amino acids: CASSQDTGREQFF.

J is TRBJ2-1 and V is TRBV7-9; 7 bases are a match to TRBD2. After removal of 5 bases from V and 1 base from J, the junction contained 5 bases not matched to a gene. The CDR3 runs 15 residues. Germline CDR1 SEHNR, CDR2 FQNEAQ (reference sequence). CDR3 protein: CASSLTSASYNEQFF. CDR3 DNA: TGTGCCAGCAGCCTCACTAGCGCGTCCTACAATGAGCAGTTCTTC. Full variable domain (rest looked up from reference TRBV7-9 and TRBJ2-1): DTGVSQNPRHKITKRGQNVTFRCDPISEHNRLYWYRQTLGQGPEFLTYFQNEAQLEKSRLLSDRFSAERPKGSFSTLEIQRTEQGDSAMYLCASSLTSASYNEQFFGPGTRLTVL.

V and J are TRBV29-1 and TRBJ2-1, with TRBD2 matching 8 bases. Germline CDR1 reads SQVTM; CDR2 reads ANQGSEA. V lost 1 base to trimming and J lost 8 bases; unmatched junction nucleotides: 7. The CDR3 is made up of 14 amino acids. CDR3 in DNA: TGCAGCGTTGAAGCCCGGGGGACTAGGGATGAGCAGTTCTTC. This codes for CSVEARGTRDEQFF.

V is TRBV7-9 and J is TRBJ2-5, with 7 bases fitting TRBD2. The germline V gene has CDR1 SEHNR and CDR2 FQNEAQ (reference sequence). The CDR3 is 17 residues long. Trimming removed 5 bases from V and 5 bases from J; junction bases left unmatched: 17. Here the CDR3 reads CASSPRAGASNGETQYF. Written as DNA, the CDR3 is TGTGCCAGCAGCCCCCGCGCGGGAGCATCCAATGGGGAGACCCAGTACTTC.

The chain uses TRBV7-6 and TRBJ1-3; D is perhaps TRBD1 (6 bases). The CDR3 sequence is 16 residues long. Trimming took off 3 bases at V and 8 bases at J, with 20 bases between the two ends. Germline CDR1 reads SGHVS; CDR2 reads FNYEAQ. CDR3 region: CASSFGLGAGGDTIYF. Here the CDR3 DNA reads TGTGCCAGCAGCTTTGGCTTGGGGGCGGGAGGAGACACCATATATTTT.

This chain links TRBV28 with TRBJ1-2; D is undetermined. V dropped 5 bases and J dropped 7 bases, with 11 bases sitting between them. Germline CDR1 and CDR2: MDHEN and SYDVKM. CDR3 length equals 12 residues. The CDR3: CASSIPFGGYTF. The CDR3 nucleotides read TGTGCCAGCAGTATTCCGTTTGGTGGCTACACCTTC.

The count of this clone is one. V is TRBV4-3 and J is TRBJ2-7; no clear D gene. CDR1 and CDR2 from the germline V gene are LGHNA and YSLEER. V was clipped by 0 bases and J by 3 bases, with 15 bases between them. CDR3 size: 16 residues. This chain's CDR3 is CASSQELETRFYEQYF. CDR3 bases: TGCGCCAGCAGCCAAGAGCTGGAGACAAGGTTCTACGAGCAGTACTTC.

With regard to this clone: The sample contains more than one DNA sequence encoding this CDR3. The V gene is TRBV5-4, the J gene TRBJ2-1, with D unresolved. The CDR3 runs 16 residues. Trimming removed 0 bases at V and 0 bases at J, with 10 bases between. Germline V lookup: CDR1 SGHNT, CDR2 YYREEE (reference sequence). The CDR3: CASSLGGASSYNEQFF. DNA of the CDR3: TGTGCCAGCAGCTTGGGAGGAGCTAGCTCCTACAATGAGCAGTTCTTC. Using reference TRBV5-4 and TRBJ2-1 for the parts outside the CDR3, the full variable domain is ETGVTQSPTHLIKTRGQQVTLRCSSQSGHNTVSWYQQALGQGPQFIFQYYREEENGRGNFPPRFSGLQFPNYSSELNVNALELDDSALYLCASSLGGASSYNEQFFGPGTRLTVL.

CDR3 DNA: TGTGCCAGCGCTGTACGCGGTCCTAATGAAAAACTGTTTTTT. Encoded protein: CASAVRGPNEKLFF. The chain carries TRBV27 and TRBJ1-4; D gene uncertain. The V gene lost 8 bases and the J gene lost 3 bases, with 13 bases spanning the gap. The CDR3 has 14 amino acids. Germline assignment: CDR1 MNHEY and CDR2 SMNVEV (reference sequence).

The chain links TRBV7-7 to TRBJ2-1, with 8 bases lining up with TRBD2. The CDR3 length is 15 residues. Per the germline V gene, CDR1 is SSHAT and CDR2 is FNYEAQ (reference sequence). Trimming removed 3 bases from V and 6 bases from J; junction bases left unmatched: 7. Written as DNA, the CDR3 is TGTGCCAGCAGCTTCGGGACTAGTGGGTCCAATGAGCAGTTCTTC. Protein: CASSFGTSGSNEQFF.

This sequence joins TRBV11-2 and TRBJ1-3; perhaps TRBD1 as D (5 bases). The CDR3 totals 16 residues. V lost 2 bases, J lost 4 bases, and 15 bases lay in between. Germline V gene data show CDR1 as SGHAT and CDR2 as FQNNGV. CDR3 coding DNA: TGTGCCAGCAGCTTAAGGGGAGGGCTGGCGGGAAACACCATATATTTT. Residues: CASSLRGGLAGNTIYF.

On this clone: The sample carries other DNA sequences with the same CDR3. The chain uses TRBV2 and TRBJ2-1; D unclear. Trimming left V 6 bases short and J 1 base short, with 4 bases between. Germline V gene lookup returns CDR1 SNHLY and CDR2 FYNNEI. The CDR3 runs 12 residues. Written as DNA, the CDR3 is TGTGCCAGCAGCGAGTCCTACAATGAGCAGTTCTTC. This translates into CASSESYNEQFF. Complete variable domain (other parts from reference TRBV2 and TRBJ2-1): EPEVTQTPSHQVTQMGQEVILRCVPISNHLYFYWYRQILGQKVEFLVSFYNNEISEKSEIFDDQFSVERPDGSNFTLKIRSTKLEDSAMYFCASSESYNEQFFGPGTRLTVL.

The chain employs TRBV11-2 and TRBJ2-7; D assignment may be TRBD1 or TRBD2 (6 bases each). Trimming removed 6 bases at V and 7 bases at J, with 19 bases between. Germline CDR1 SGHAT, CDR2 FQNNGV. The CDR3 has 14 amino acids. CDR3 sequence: CASSGGLTLGEQYF. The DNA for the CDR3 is TGTGCCAGCAGTGGGGGGCTTACATTGGGAGAGCAGTACTTC.

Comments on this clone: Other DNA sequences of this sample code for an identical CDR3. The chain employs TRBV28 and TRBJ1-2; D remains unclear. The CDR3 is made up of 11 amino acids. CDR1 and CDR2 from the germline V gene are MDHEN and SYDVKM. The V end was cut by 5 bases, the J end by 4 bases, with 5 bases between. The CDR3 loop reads CASSPTYGYTF. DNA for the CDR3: TGTGCCAGCAGTCCCACCTATGGCTACACCTTC.

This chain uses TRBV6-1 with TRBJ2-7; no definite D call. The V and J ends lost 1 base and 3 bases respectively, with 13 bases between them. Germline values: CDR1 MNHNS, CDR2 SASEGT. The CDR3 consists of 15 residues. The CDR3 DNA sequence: TGTGCCAGCAGTGAAGGGGGTTTTATGATCTACGAGCAGTACTTC. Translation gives CASSEGGFMIYEQYF.

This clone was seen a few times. The DNA for the CDR3 is TGCGCCAGCAGCCAAGACTGGCAGCCCAAGGGCAATCAGCCCCAGCATTTT. This sequence encodes CASSQDWQPKGNQPQHF. The rearrangement joins TRBV4-1 to TRBJ1-5; D not resolved. Germline V gene data show CDR1 as MGHRA and CDR2 as YSYEKL. V gave up 0 bases and J gave up 2 bases, with 14 bases separating them. This CDR3 has 17 amino acids.

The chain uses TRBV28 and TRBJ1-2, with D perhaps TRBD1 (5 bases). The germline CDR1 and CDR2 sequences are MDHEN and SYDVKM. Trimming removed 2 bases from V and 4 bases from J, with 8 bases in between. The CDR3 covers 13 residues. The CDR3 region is CASSLPGTYGYTF. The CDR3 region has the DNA TGTGCCAGCAGTTTACCGGGGACCTATGGCTACACCTTC.

As DNA, the CDR3 is TGTGCCAGCAGCCACAGGGGGCGTGTCTATGGCTACACCTTC. Protein: CASSHRGRVYGYTF. The V gene is TRBV11-1, the J gene TRBJ1-2, with 9 nucleotides matching TRBD1. CDR1 and CDR2 from the germline V gene are SGHAT and FQDESV (reference sequence). The CDR3 contains 14 residues. The V segment lost 5 bases and the J segment 4 bases; nucleotides outside the gene matches: 5.